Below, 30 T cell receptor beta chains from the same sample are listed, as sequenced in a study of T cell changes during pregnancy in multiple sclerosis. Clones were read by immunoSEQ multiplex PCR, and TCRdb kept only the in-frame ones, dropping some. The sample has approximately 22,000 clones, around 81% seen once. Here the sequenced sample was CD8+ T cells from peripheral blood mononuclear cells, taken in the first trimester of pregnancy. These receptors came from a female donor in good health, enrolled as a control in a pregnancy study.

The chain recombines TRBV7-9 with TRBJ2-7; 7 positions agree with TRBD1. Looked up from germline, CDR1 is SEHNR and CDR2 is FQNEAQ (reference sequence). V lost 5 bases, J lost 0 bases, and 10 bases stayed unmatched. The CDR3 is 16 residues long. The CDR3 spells CASSSTQGQFSYEQYF. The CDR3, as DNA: TGTGCCAGCAGCAGTACACAGGGGCAGTTCTCCTACGAGCAGTACTTC.

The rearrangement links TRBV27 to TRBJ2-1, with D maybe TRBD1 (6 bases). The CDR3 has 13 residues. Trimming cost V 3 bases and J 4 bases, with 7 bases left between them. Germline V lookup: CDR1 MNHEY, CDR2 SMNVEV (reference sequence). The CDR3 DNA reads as TGTGCCAGCAGTTTGGGGGCGTACAATGAGCAGTTCTTC. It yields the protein CASSLGAYNEQFF.

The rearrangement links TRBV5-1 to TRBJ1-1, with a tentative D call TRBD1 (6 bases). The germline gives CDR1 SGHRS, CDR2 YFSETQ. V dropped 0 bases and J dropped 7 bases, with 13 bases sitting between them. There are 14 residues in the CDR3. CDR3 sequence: CASSLVRGQIEAFF. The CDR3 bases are TGCGCCAGCAGCTTGGTGCGAGGACAGATTGAAGCTTTCTTT.

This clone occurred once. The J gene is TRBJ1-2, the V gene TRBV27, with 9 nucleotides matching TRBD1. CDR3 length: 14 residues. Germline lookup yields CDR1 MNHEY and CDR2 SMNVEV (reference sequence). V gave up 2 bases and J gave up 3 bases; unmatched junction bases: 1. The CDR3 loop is CASSLNRGHYGYTF. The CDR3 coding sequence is TGTGCCAGCAGTTTAAACAGGGGGCACTATGGCTACACCTTC.

CDR3 nucleotides: TGTGCCATCAGAGACGGGGTCTACGAGCAGTACTTC. This sequence encodes CAIRDGVYEQYF. The chain recombines TRBV10-3 with TRBJ2-7; maybe TRBD2 (5 bases). The CDR3 sequence is 12 residues long. Trimming removed 6 bases at V and 3 bases at J, with 9 bases between. Per germline, CDR1 ENHRY and CDR2 SYGVKD.

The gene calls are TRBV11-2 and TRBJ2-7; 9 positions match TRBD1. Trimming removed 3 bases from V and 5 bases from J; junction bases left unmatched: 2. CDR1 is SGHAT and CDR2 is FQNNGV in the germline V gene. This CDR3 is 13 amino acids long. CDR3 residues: CASSFTGGHEQYF. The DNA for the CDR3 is TGTGCCAGCAGCTTCACAGGGGGCCACGAGCAGTACTTC.

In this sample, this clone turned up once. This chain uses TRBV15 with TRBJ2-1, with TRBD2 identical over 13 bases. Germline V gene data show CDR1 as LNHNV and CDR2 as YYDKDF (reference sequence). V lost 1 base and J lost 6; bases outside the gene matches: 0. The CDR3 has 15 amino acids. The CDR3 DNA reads TGTGCCACCAGCAGAGGGACTAGCGGGAGCAATGAGCAGTTCTTC. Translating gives CATSRGTSGSNEQFF. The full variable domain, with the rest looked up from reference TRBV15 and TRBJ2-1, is DAMVIQNPRYQVTQFGKPVTLSCSQTLNHNVMYWYQQKSSQAPKLLFHYYDKDFNNEADTPDNFQSRRPNTSFCFLDIRSPGLGDTAMYLCATSRGTSGSNEQFFGPGTRLTVL.

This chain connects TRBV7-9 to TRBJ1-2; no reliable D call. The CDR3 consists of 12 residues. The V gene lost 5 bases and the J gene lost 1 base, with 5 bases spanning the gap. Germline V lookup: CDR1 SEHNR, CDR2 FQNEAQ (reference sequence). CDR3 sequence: CASSQNNYGYTF. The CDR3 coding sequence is TGTGCCAGCAGCCAAAATAACTATGGCTACACCTTC.

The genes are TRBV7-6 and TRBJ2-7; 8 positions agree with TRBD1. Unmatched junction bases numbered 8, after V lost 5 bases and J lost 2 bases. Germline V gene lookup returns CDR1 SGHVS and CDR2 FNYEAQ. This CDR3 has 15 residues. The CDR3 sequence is CASSDQSTGAYEQYF. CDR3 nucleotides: TGTGCCAGCAGCGACCAATCGACAGGGGCCTACGAGCAGTACTTC.

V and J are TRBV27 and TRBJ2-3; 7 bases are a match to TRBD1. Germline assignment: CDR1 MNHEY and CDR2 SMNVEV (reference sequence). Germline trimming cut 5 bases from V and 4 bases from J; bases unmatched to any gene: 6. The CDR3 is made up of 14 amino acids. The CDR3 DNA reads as TGTGCCAGCAGTGGAACAGGGGCAGCAGATACGCAGTATTTT. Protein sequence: CASSGTGAADTQYF.

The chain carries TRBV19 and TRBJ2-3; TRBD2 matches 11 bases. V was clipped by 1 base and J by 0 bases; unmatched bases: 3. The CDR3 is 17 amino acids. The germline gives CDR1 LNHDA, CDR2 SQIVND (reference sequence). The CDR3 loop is CASSIGGTSGSTDTQYF. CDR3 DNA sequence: TGTGCCAGTAGTATAGGAGGGACTAGCGGAAGCACAGATACGCAGTATTTT.

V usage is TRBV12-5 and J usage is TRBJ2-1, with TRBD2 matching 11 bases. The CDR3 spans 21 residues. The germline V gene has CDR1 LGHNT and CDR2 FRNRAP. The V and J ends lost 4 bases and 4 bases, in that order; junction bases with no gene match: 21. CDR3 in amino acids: CASGSPITGVLSGRGYNEQFF. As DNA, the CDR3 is TGTGCTAGTGGTTCGCCGATCACGGGGGTCCTTAGCGGGAGGGGGTACAATGAGCAGTTCTTC.

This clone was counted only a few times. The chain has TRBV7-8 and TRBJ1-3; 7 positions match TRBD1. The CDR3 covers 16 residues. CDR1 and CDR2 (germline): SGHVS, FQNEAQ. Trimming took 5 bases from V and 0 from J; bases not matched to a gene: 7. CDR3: CASSPIQGSSGNTIYF. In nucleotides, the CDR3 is TGTGCCAGCAGCCCGATACAGGGGAGCTCTGGAAACACCATATATTTT.

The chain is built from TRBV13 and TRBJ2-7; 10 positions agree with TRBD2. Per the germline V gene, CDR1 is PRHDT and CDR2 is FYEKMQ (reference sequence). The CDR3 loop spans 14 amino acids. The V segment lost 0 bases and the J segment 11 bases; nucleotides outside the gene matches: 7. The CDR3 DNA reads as TGTGCCAGCAGCTTAGGGACTAGCGGGTCTAAGAAGTACTTC. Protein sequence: CASSLGTSGSKKYF. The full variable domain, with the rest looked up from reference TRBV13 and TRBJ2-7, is AAGVIQSPRHLIKEKRETATLKCYPIPRHDTVYWYQQGPGQDPQFLISFYEKMQSDKGSIPDRFSAQQFSDYHSELNMSSLELGDSALYFCASSLGTSGSKKYFGPGTRLTVT.

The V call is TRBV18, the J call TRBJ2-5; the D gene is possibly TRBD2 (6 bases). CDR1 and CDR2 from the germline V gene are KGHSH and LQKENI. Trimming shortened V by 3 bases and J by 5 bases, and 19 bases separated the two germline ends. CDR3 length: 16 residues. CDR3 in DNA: TGTGCCAGCTCACCGCCATTTCTCAGGGCGGGGGAGACCCAGTACTTC. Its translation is CASSPPFLRAGETQYF.

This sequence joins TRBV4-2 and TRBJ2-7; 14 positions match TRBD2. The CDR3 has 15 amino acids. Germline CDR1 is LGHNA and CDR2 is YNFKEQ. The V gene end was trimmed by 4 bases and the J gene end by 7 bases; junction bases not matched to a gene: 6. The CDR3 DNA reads TGTGCCAGCAGCCCCCGACTAGCGGGGGGGGATGAGCAGTACTTC. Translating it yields CASSPRLAGGDEQYF.

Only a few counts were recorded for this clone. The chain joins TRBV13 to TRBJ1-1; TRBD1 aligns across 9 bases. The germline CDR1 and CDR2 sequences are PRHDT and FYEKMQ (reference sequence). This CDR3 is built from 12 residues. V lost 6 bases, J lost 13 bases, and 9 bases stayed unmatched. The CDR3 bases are TGTGCCAGCAGTTCGGACAGGGGAATTGGTTTCTTT. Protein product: CASSSDRGIGFF.

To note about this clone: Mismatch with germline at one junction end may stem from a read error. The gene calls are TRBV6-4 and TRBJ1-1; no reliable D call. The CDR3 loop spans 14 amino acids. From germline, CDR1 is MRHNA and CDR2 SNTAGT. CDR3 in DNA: TGTGCCAGCAGTTACTCTCACGGGAACACTGAAGCTTTCTTT. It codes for CASSYSHGNTEAFF.

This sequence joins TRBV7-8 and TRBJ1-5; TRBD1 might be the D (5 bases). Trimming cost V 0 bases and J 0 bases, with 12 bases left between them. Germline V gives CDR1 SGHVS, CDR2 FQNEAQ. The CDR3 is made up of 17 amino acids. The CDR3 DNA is TGTGCCAGCAGCTTAGCCGACAGACCGCATAGCAATCAGCCCCAGCATTTT. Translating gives CASSLADRPHSNQPQHF.

The CDR3 DNA reads as TGTGCCAGCTACTTTGGGGGGGGGAACACCGGGGAGCTGTTTTTT. This gives the protein CASYFGGGNTGELFF. This chain links TRBV7-8 with TRBJ2-2; 7 bases line up with TRBD2. The CDR3 is 15 residues long. Germline values: CDR1 SGHVS, CDR2 FQNEAQ. V lost 8 bases and J lost 1; bases outside the gene matches: 7.

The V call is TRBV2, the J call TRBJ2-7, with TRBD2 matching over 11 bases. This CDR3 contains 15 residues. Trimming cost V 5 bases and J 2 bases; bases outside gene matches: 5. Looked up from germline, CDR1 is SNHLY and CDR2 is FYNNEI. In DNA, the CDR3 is TGTGCCAGCAGTTTTCTAGCGGGGGGAGCCTACGAGCAGTACTTC. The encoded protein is CASSFLAGGAYEQYF.

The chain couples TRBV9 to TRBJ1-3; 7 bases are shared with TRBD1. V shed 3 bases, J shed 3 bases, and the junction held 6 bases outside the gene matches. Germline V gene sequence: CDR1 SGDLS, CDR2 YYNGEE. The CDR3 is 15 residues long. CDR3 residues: CASSAADRVGNTIYF. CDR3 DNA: TGTGCCAGCAGCGCGGCTGACAGGGTTGGAAACACCATATATTTT.

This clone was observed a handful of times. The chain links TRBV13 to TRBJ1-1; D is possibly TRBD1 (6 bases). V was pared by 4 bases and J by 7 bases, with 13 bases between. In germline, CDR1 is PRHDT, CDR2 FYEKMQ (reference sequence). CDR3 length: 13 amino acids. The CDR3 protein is CASSSYRESEAFF. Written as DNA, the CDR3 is TGTGCCAGCAGCTCCTACAGGGAAAGTGAAGCTTTCTTT.

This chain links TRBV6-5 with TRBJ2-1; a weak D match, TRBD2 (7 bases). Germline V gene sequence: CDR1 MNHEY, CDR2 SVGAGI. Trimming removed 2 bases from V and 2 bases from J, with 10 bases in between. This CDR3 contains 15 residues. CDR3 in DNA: TGTGCCAGCAGTTACGGGGGGGGCCCCTACAATGAGCAGTTCTTC. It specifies CASSYGGGPYNEQFF.

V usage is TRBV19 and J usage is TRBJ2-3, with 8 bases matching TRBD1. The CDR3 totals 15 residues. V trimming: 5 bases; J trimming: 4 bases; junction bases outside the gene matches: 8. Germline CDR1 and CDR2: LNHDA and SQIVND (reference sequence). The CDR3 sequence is CASSAGQGGSDTQYF. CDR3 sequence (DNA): TGTGCCAGTAGTGCCGGACAGGGAGGATCAGATACGCAGTATTTT.

In DNA form, the CDR3 reads TGTGCCAGCCAAAATGGGCCTACGGACCAAGAGACCCAGTACTTC. It yields the protein CASQNGPTDQETQYF. The chain combines TRBV25-1 with TRBJ2-5, with D uncertain. This CDR3 has 15 amino acids. V was trimmed by 8 bases and J by 0 bases, leaving 16 bases between them. CDR1 and CDR2 from the germline V gene are MGHDK and SYGVNS.

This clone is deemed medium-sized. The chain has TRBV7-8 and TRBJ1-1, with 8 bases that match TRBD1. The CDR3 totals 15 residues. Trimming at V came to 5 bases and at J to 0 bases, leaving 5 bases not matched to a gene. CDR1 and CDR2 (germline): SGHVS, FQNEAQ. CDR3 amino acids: CASSIGQGLNTEAFF. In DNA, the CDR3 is TGTGCCAGCAGCATCGGACAGGGATTGAACACTGAAGCTTTCTTT.

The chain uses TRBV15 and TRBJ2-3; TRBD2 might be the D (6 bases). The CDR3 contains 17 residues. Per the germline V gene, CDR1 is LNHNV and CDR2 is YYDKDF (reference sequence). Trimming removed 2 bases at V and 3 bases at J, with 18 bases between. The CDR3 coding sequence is TGTGCCACCAGCAGACTCCCGAGACGGGAGAGGACAGATACGCAGTATTTT. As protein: CATSRLPRRERTDTQYF.

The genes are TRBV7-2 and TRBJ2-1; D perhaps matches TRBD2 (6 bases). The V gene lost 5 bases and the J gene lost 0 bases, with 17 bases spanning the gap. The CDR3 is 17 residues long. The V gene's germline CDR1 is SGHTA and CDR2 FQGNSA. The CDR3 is CASSPYGGSSSYNEQFF. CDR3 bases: TGTGCCAGCAGCCCCTATGGGGGGTCGAGCTCCTACAATGAGCAGTTCTTC.

This chain's CDR3 is CASSEHSLNQPQHF. DNA for the CDR3: TGTGCCAGCAGTGAACACAGCCTCAATCAGCCCCAGCATTTT. The chain couples TRBV6-1 to TRBJ1-5; D not certain. This CDR3 has 14 residues. Germline V lookup: CDR1 MNHNS, CDR2 SASEGT. The V end was cut by 2 bases, the J end by 3 bases, with 8 bases between.